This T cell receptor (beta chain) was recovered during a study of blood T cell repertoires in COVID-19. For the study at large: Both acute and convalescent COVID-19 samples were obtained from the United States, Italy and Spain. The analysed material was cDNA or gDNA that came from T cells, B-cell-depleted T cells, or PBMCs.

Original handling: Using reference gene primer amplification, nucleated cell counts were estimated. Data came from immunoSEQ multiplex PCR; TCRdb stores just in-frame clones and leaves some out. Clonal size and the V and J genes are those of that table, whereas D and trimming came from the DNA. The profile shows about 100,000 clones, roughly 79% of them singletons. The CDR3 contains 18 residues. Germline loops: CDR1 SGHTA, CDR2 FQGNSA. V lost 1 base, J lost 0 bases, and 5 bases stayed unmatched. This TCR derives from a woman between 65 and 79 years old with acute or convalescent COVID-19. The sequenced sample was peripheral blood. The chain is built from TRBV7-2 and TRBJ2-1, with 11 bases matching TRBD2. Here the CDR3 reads CASSLVAGGSSSYNEQFF. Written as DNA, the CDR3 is TGTGCCAGCAGCTTAGTAGCGGGGGGGTCGAGCTCCTACAATGAGCAGTTCTTC.